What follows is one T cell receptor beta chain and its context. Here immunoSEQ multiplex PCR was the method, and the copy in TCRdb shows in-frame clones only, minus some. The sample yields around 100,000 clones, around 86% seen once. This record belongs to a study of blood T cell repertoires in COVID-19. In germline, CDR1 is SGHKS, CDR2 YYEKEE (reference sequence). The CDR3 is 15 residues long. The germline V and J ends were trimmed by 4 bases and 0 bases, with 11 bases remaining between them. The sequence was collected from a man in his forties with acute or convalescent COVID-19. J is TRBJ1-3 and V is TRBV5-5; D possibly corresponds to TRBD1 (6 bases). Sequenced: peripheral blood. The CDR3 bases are TGTGCCAGCAGCCAACAGGGAAGCTCTGGAAACACCATATATTTT. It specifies CASSQQGSSGNTIYF.